The clone carrying this T cell receptor (beta chain) was counted ten times or more. The antigen is unknown. This sample is part of a study of neurological immune-mediated disorders. Study-level points and caveats: The most TCR clonal expansion was seen in HTLV-1-associated myelopathy, whereas the least was seen in multiple sclerosis, below the level in healthy controls.

Time point specified: longitudinal time-point 2. The unsorted libraries had their origin in 2 million PBMCs stored at -80 C. 5'RACE employing 10-nucleotide random UMIs yielded the cDNA. Every sequencing run gave over 160 million TCR-beta sequences, taken from 15-18 subjects. TCRdb analysed the 5' RACE reads with MiXCR anew, one entry per CDR3 protein. The sample carries approximately 31,000 distinct CDR3 sequences, about 12% recorded once. This CDR3 comprises 13 residues. Trimming shortened V by 1 base and J by 7 bases, and 9 bases separated the two germline ends. Germline assignment: CDR1 SGDLS and CDR2 YYNGEE.

The rearrangement links TRBV9 to TRBJ2-1; D ambiguous. The sample consisted of PBMCs. The sequence derives from a woman in her thirties or forties in good health. The CDR3 sequence is CASSVLSENEQFF. CDR3 coding DNA: TGTGCCAGCAGCGTACTCTCTGAGAATGAGCAGTTCTTC.